This T cell receptor beta chain comes out of a study of blood T cell repertoires in COVID-19. At the level of the study: Some COVID-19 samples were acute and others convalescent; all came from the United States, Italy and Spain.

The CDR3 extends over 13 amino acids. Trimming removed 0 bases at V and 4 bases at J, with 6 bases between. Germline CDR1 reads MGHRA; CDR2 reads YSYEKL. TCRdb keeps only in-frame clones here, not all; method: immunoSEQ multiplex PCR. The sample has roughly 160,000 clones, roughly 80% seen once; the top ten hold less than 15%. Ages ranged from about 18 to 100 years, with residence in around 24 US areas. Cohort placement rested on clinical history that participants reported themselves. What the recovered Cohort 3 donors had was two negative PCRs, clearance, or symptom resolution. The sequenced sample was PBMCs or T cells enriched from blood (not recorded which). The chain is built from TRBV4-1 and TRBJ1-2, with unresolved D. This clonotype was obtained from a man between 50 and 59 years old who had recovered from COVID-19. The CDR3 DNA reads as TGCGCCAGCAGCCAAGAGGCAATCTATGGCTACACCTTC. Translated, it gives CASSQEAIYGYTF.